This TCR beta chain was identified during a study of T cell responses to AZD1222 COVID-19 vaccine. Assay used: immunoSEQ multiplex PCR; TCRdb lists only in-frame clones, some missing. Of fewer than 120,000 clones in the sample, about nine tenths are singletons; the top ten hold 1.5% to 2%. Note on this clone: Antigen unknown.

The CDR3 contains 15 residues. V gave up 1 base and J gave up 2 bases, with 10 bases separating them. Germline assignment: CDR1 SGHNT and CDR2 YYREEE (reference sequence). Study-wide findings and caveats: CD4 TCRs covered the whole spike, strongest at regions 160-218 and 743-854. The donor cohort was predominantly white British with a female majority, and clonal diversity may have been underestimated.

The source of this sequence is an adult in good health. V is TRBV5-4 and J is TRBJ1-3, with D perhaps TRBD1 (6 bases). The sequencing here drew on peripheral blood, taken on day 0 of AZD1222 vaccination. As DNA, the CDR3 is TGTGCCAGCAGCTTGACAGGGACTCCTGGAAACACCATATATTTT. As protein: CASSLTGTPGNTIYF.